These 10 T cell receptor beta chains originate from one sample sequenced in a study of blood T cell repertoires in COVID-19. The assay was immunoSEQ multiplex PCR, and TCRdb's table has in-frame clones only and misses some. The profile shows about 280,000 clones, nearly 90% of them singletons. Material for sequencing was PBMCs or T cells enriched from blood (not recorded which). These receptors all come from a young woman with acute COVID-19.

This rearrangement joins TRBV7-2 to TRBJ2-2, with 10 bases aligning to TRBD2. V shed 6 bases and J 1 base; nucleotides not matched to a gene: 2. CDR1 SGHTA and CDR2 FQGNSA come from the germline V gene. CDR3 length: 15 residues. The CDR3 protein is CASRRTSGNTGELFF. As DNA, the CDR3 is TGTGCCAGCAGGCGGACTAGCGGGAACACCGGGGAGCTGTTTTTT.

The chain has TRBV7-9 and TRBJ2-7, with a weak D call TRBD1 (6 bases). Looked up from germline, CDR1 is SEHNR and CDR2 is FQNEAQ (reference sequence). The CDR3 has 18 amino acids. Trimming removed 4 bases at V and 3 bases at J, with 25 bases between. The CDR3 DNA follows: TGTGCCAGCAGCTCACCTGCTCACAACCTGGGACACATCTACGAGCAGTACTTC. Translating it yields CASSSPAHNLGHIYEQYF.

This chain joins TRBV27 and TRBJ2-1; TRBD2 matches at 8 bases. J lost 10 bases, V lost 2 bases, and 16 bases had no gene match. Germline V gene data show CDR1 as MNHEY and CDR2 as SMNVEV (reference sequence). The CDR3 consists of 17 residues. In DNA, the CDR3 is TGTGCCAGCAGTTTAGTTTCCAGCGGGAGCTTAAGACGCGAGCAGTTCTTC. This translates into CASSLVSSGSLRREQFF.

The chain is built from TRBV27 and TRBJ2-2; TRBD2 aligns across 8 bases. CDR1 MNHEY and CDR2 SMNVEV come from the germline V gene (reference sequence). V was clipped by 8 bases and J by 6 bases; unmatched bases: 8. This CDR3 has 14 amino acids. In nucleotides, the CDR3 is TGTGCCAGCGGATGGTCGGGGGGGGCCGGGGAGCTGTTTTTT. Its protein is CASGWSGGAGELFF.

The chain couples TRBV30 to TRBJ2-2; 9 bases map to TRBD2. Germline loops: CDR1 GTSNPN, CDR2 SVGIG (reference sequence). The V segment lost 3 bases and the J segment 8 bases; nucleotides outside the gene matches: 13. The CDR3 totals 16 residues. CDR3 loop: CAWSSGTSLTNGELFF. CDR3 DNA: TGTGCCTGGAGCTCCGGGACTAGCTTAACTAATGGGGAGCTGTTTTTT. The full variable domain, with the rest looked up from reference TRBV30 and TRBJ2-2, is SQTIHQWPATLVQPVGSPLSLECTVEGTSNPNLYWYRQAAGRGLQLLFYSVGIGQISSEVPQNLSASRPQDRQFILSSKKLLLSDSGFYLCAWSSGTSLTNGELFFGEGSRLTVL.

The chain is built from TRBV10-2 and TRBJ1-1; 7 bases match TRBD1. This CDR3 is 17 amino acids long. Germline V gene data show CDR1 as WSHSY and CDR2 as SAAADI. Losses at the gene ends were 1 base for V and 1 base for J; bases not matched to a gene: 9. The CDR3 loop reads CASSEWGFRTGNTEAFF. The CDR3 bases are TGCGCCAGCAGTGAGTGGGGTTTCCGGACAGGGAACACTGAAGCTTTCTTT.

The chain has TRBV4-1 and TRBJ2-7; 10 nucleotides line up with TRBD1. The germline gives CDR1 MGHRA, CDR2 YSYEKL. The trim removed 4 bases at V and 3 bases at J, leaving 6 bases unmatched. The CDR3 is 15 amino acids. Written as DNA, the CDR3 is TGCGCCAGCAGCCCCACCGGGACAGGGGTCTACGAGCAGTACTTC. Translated: CASSPTGTGVYEQYF.

V usage is TRBV5-5 and J usage is TRBJ1-5, with 8 bases that match TRBD1. Trimming cost V 5 bases and J 4 bases; bases outside gene matches: 17. The CDR3 totals 18 residues. CDR1 and CDR2 (germline): SGHKS, YYEKEE (reference sequence). The CDR3 DNA sequence: TGTGCCAGCAGAGAGACAGGGGAAGAGCGATTCATTAATCAGCCCCAGCATTTT. This sequence encodes CASRETGEERFINQPQHF.

V usage is TRBV20-1 and J usage is TRBJ1-1; possibly TRBD1 for D (6 bases). Germline V gene data show CDR1 as DFQATT and CDR2 as SNEGSKA (reference sequence). The CDR3 loop spans 11 amino acids. The V gene lost 6 bases and the J gene lost 6 bases, with 11 bases spanning the gap. The CDR3 DNA is TGCAGTGCCACGGGGGGCGCTGAAGCTTTCTTT. It codes for CSATGGAEAFF.

This chain connects TRBV2 to TRBJ2-7, with D perhaps TRBD1 (5 bases). Trimming shortened V by 6 bases and J by 0 bases, and 18 bases separated the two germline ends. Germline V gene data show CDR1 as SNHLY and CDR2 as FYNNEI. The CDR3 spans 16 residues. The chain's CDR3 is CASRGFGAGPSYEQYF. As DNA, the CDR3 is TGTGCCAGCAGGGGGTTTGGTGCAGGGCCCTCCTACGAGCAGTACTTC.